The T cell receptor beta chain under discussion was sequenced for a study of glioma-infiltrating T cells after dendritic cell vaccination. Using immunoSEQ multiplex PCR, the repertoire was profiled, and TCRdb retains in-frame clones only, with some absent. The table lists 30,000 to 40,000 clones, approximately 80% of them singletons, with about 8% in the top ten. This sample comprised blood, obtained before dendritic cell vaccination. The clonotype comes from a human donor with glioblastoma.

The CDR3 loop reads CASSLTGLPNEKLFF. The DNA for the CDR3 is TGTGCCAGCAGCTTGACAGGGCTCCCTAATGAAAAACTGTTTTTT. V gene TRBV7-9 combines with J gene TRBJ1-4; 7 bases are a match to TRBD1. CDR1 is SEHNR and CDR2 is FQNEAQ in the germline V gene (reference sequence). V lost 3 bases to trimming and J lost 3 bases; unmatched junction nucleotides: 4. CDR3 length: 15 residues.